The 23 T cell receptor beta chains listed next were all sequenced from one sample in a study of regulatory T cells. The primer mix had 52 TRBV and 13 TRBJ primers. Using immunoSEQ multiplex PCR, the repertoire was profiled, and TCRdb retains in-frame clones only, with some absent. This table has around 15,000 clones, roughly nine tenths appearing once. The sample taken for sequencing was CD8+ T cells sorted from blood. The receptors shown here come from a person in their late teens or twenties with CD3G deficiency.

The chain has TRBV7-6 and TRBJ1-1; no clear D gene. This CDR3 is built from 13 residues. Germline assignment: CDR1 SGHVS and CDR2 FNYEAQ. V lost 5 bases and J 0 bases, leaving 7 bases between the germline ends. The CDR3 sequence is CASSRSVNTEAFF. CDR3 DNA: TGTGCCAGCAGCCGATCGGTGAACACTGAAGCTTTCTTT.

The chain uses TRBV19 and TRBJ2-1, with D possibly being TRBD2 (6 bases). The CDR3 length is 15 residues. The V gene lost 9 bases and the J gene lost 3 bases, with 18 bases spanning the gap. Germline CDR1 LNHDA, CDR2 SQIVND (reference sequence). The CDR3 spells CASALGTALYNEQFF. DNA for the CDR3: TGTGCCAGCGCTTTGGGGACTGCCCTCTACAATGAGCAGTTCTTC. Full variable domain (remainder filled in from reference TRBV19 and TRBJ2-1): DGGITQSPKYLFRKEGQNVTLSCEQNLNHDAMYWYRQDPGQGLRLIYYSQIVNDFQKGDIAEGYSVSREKKESFPLTVTSAQKNPTAFYLCASALGTALYNEQFFGPGTRLTVL.

This clone appeared a single time. The chain links TRBV4-2 to TRBJ1-6; D uncertain. Trimming left V 0 bases short and J 14 bases short, with 11 bases between. There are 13 residues in the CDR3. The germline V gene encodes CDR1 LGHNA and CDR2 YNFKEQ. The CDR3 bases are TGTGCCAGCAGCCAAGATTCCGGCGGGGCCCTCCACTTT. Protein product: CASSQDSGGALHF.

The chain recombines TRBV27 with TRBJ2-7; 8 bases are shared with TRBD1. The V gene end was trimmed by 5 bases and the J gene end by 3 bases; junction bases not matched to a gene: 6. CDR1 is MNHEY and CDR2 is SMNVEV in the germline V gene (reference sequence). CDR3 length equals 14 residues. CDR3 in amino acids: CASSPGTGGYEQYF. DNA of the CDR3: TGTGCCAGCAGTCCCGGGACAGGAGGCTACGAGCAGTACTTC.

The chain couples TRBV7-6 to TRBJ2-3; D gene unclear. The CDR3 extends over 13 amino acids. The germline V gene encodes CDR1 SGHVS and CDR2 FNYEAQ. V was trimmed by 5 bases and J by 2 bases, leaving 8 bases between them. The CDR3 DNA follows: TGTGCCAGCAGCCGAGTAAACACAGATACGCAGTATTTT. Encoded protein: CASSRVNTDTQYF.

This chain links TRBV6-1 with TRBJ1-2; 8 bases fit TRBD1. V lost 2 bases, J lost 4 bases, and 3 bases stayed unmatched. CDR1 and CDR2 (germline): MNHNS, SASEGT. The CDR3 spans 14 residues. The CDR3 spells CASSERQGPYGYTF. The DNA of the CDR3 is TGTGCCAGCAGTGAACGACAGGGGCCCTATGGCTACACCTTC.

V is TRBV5-1 and J is TRBJ1-1; TRBD1 is a possible D gene (5 bases). The V and J ends lost 0 bases and 7 bases respectively, with 10 bases between them. The CDR3 is 13 amino acids. Germline CDR1 is SGHRS and CDR2 is YFSETQ. The CDR3 region has the DNA TGCGCCAGCAGCTTGGAGGGACGGAGTGAAGCTTTCTTT. Translation: CASSLEGRSEAFF.

V gene TRBV25-1 combines with J gene TRBJ2-5; no clear D. The last part of the DNA fits TRBJ2-7 better; the J call may be wrong. The length of the CDR3 is 13 residues. CDR1 and CDR2 (germline): MGHDK, SYGVNS. The CDR3 coding sequence is TGTGCCAGCAGCGGAAGGACGGTCTACGAGCAGTACTTC. It yields the protein CASSGRTVYEQYF.

V usage is TRBV28 and J usage is TRBJ2-7, with D perhaps TRBD1 (5 bases). Looked up from germline, CDR1 is MDHEN and CDR2 is SYDVKM. Trimming removed 6 bases from V and 4 bases from J, with 10 bases in between. The CDR3 loop spans 12 amino acids. In DNA form, the CDR3 reads TGTGCCAGCAGCGGACATGATTACGAGCAGTACTTC. This encodes CASSGHDYEQYF.

The chain links TRBV5-1 to TRBJ2-7, with 8 bases that match TRBD2. Germline CDR1 is SGHRS and CDR2 is YFSETQ. The CDR3 length is 16 residues. V shed 4 bases and J 2 bases; nucleotides not matched to a gene: 11. The CDR3 sequence is CASSHGGGGNPYEQYF. CDR3 in DNA: TGCGCCAGCAGCCACGGGGGCGGGGGGAATCCCTACGAGCAGTACTTC.

The CDR3 region is CAFKDRAQVTQHF. The DNA for the CDR3 is TGTGCCTTTAAAGACAGGGCCCAGGTGACCCAGCATTTT. The J gene is TRBJ1-5, the V gene TRBV30, with 7 bases that match TRBD1. This CDR3 contains 13 residues. Germline lookup yields CDR1 GTSNPN and CDR2 SVGIG (reference sequence). V lost 7 bases and J lost 11; bases outside the gene matches: 14.

This chain joins TRBV9 and TRBJ2-5; tentatively, D is TRBD1 (6 bases). V lost 3 bases, J lost 1 base, and 10 bases lay in between. Germline V gene lookup returns CDR1 SGDLS and CDR2 YYNGEE. This CDR3 spans 14 amino acids. In DNA, the CDR3 is TGTGCCAGCAGCGGAGGGGGTTCCCAAGAGACCCAGTACTTC. This sequence encodes CASSGGGSQETQYF.

V usage is TRBV13 and J usage is TRBJ1-5; D may be TRBD1 (6 bases). CDR3 length equals 14 residues. In germline, CDR1 is PRHDT, CDR2 FYEKMQ (reference sequence). V was trimmed by 5 bases and J by 2 bases, leaving 10 bases between them. CDR3 nucleotides: TGTGCCAGCAGCCTACAGGGCGGCAATCAGCCCCAGCATTTT. It translates to CASSLQGGNQPQHF. Full variable domain (rest looked up from reference TRBV13 and TRBJ1-5): AAGVIQSPRHLIKEKRETATLKCYPIPRHDTVYWYQQGPGQDPQFLISFYEKMQSDKGSIPDRFSAQQFSDYHSELNMSSLELGDSALYFCASSLQGGNQPQHFGDGTRLSIL.

The chain links TRBV7-8 to TRBJ1-4, with D unclear. CDR3 length equals 16 residues. Germline CDR1 is SGHVS and CDR2 is FQNEAQ. The V gene lost 2 bases and the J gene lost 5 bases, with 15 bases spanning the gap. In DNA, the CDR3 is TGTGCCAGCAGCTTACGCCCGCGGACCATAAATGAAAAACTGTTTTTT. Translation gives CASSLRPRTINEKLFF.

The chain employs TRBV29-1 and TRBJ2-5; maybe TRBD2 (5 bases). Per germline, CDR1 SQVTM and CDR2 ANQGSEA. CDR3 length equals 12 residues. Trimming stripped 7 bases from V and 5 bases from J, with 14 bases between. The CDR3 reads CSGEGSWETQYF. The CDR3 DNA follows: TGCAGCGGAGAAGGGAGTTGGGAGACCCAGTACTTC.

For this clone: At one boundary the junction diverges from the germline segment, which might be a read error. The rearrangement links TRBV10-3 to TRBJ1-1; the D gene is possibly TRBD1 (6 bases). The CDR3 runs 14 residues. Germline values: CDR1 ENHRY, CDR2 SYGVKD. CDR3 residues: CASSQTSGATEAFF. CDR3 sequence (DNA): TGTGCCAGCAGTCAAACATCAGGGGCCACTGAAGCTTTCTTT.

The CDR3 nucleotides are TGTGCCAGCAGTTACAACCCGCAGGGGTCTGAAGCTTTCTTT. Protein sequence: CASSYNPQGSEAFF. J is TRBJ1-1 and V is TRBV6-5; D is possibly TRBD1 (6 bases). The germline gives CDR1 MNHEY, CDR2 SVGAGI. This CDR3 comprises 14 residues. Between the trimmed V and J ends, which lost 2 bases and 6 bases, there was a span of 13 bases.

V gene TRBV15 combines with J gene TRBJ1-5, with D perhaps matching TRBD1 (5 bases). This CDR3 spans 15 amino acids. The V gene's germline CDR1 is LNHNV and CDR2 YYDKDF (reference sequence). V gave up 5 bases and J gave up 4 bases, with 15 bases separating them. The CDR3 DNA reads as TGTGCCACCAGCGGCCTCGGAGGGGAAAATCAGCCCCAGCATTTT. Protein: CATSGLGGENQPQHF. The variable domain in full, completed from reference TRBV15 and TRBJ1-5, reads DAMVIQNPRYQVTQFGKPVTLSCSQTLNHNVMYWYQQKSSQAPKLLFHYYDKDFNNEADTPDNFQSRRPNTSFCFLDIRSPGLGDTAMYLCATSGLGGENQPQHFGDGTRLSIL.

Comment on this clone: The junction departs from germline at one end; a sequencing error may be responsible. Additional DNA sequences in this sample encode the identical CDR3. This chain links TRBV7-6 with TRBJ2-3; TRBD2 matches 8 bases. From germline, CDR1 is SGHVS and CDR2 FNYEAQ. This CDR3 comprises 14 residues. The CDR3 DNA sequence: TGTGCCAGTAGCTGGGGACTAGAAACAGATACGCAGTATTTT. This codes for CASSWGLETDTQYF.

This clone was counted between two and nine times. The chain is built from TRBV5-1 and TRBJ2-3; unclear D gene. Germline CDR1 is SGHRS and CDR2 is YFSETQ. This CDR3 contains 16 residues. Trimming shortened V by 0 bases and J by 1 base, and 12 bases separated the two germline ends. The CDR3 coding sequence is TGCGCCAGCAGCTTGGATCGCGGCCCGGGCACAGATACGCAGTATTTT. Translating it yields CASSLDRGPGTDTQYF.

The gene calls are TRBV7-9 and TRBJ2-1; 8 positions match TRBD2. CDR1 SEHNR and CDR2 FQNEAQ come from the germline V gene (reference sequence). Germline trimming cut 1 base from V and 0 bases from J; bases unmatched to any gene: 8. The CDR3 runs to 18 residues. CDR3: CASSLEGLAGHSYNEQFF. In DNA, the CDR3 is TGTGCCAGCAGCTTAGAAGGGCTAGCGGGCCACTCCTACAATGAGCAGTTCTTC.

The rearrangement links TRBV5-5 to TRBJ1-1, with 8 positions matching TRBD1. The V gene's germline CDR1 is SGHKS and CDR2 YYEKEE (reference sequence). Germline trimming cut 3 bases from V and 7 bases from J; bases unmatched to any gene: 2. This CDR3 has 12 amino acids. CDR3 coding DNA: TGTGCCAGCAGCTGGACAGGGAGTGAAGCTTTCTTT. It yields the protein CASSWTGSEAFF.

This rearrangement joins TRBV19 to TRBJ2-1; TRBD1 aligns across 9 bases. In germline, CDR1 is LNHDA, CDR2 SQIVND (reference sequence). V lost 3 bases and J lost 7; bases outside the gene matches: 7. This CDR3 has 15 amino acids. CDR3 in DNA: TGTGCCAGTAGTATTACCGGGACAGGGTCGAATGAGCAGTTCTTC. Its protein product is CASSITGTGSNEQFF. The entire variable domain, with the rest obtained from reference TRBV19 and TRBJ2-1, is as follows: DGGITQSPKYLFRKEGQNVTLSCEQNLNHDAMYWYRQDPGQGLRLIYYSQIVNDFQKGDIAEGYSVSREKKESFPLTVTSAQKNPTAFYLCASSITGTGSNEQFFGPGTRLTVL.